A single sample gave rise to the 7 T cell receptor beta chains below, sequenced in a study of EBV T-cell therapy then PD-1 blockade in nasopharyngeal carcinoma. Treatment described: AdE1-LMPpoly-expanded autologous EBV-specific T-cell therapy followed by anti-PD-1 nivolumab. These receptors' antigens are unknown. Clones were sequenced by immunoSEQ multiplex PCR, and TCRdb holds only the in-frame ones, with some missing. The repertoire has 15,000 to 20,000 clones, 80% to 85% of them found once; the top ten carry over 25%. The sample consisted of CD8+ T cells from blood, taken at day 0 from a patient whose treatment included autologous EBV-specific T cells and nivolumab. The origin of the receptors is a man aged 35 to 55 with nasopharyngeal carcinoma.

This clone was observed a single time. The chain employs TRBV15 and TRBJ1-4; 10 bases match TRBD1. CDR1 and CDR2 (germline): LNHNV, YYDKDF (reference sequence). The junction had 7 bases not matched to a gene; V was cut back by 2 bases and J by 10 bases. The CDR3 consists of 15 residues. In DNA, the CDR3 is TGTGCCACCAGCAGAAGGGACAGGGGTGACGGAAAACTGTTTTTT. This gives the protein CATSRRDRGDGKLFF.

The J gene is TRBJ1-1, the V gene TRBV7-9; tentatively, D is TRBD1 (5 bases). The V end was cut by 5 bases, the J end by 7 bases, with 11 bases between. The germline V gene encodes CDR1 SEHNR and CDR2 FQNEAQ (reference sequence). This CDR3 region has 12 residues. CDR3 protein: CASSLGPGEAFF. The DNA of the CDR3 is TGTGCCAGCAGCCTGGGACCTGGTGAAGCTTTCTTT.

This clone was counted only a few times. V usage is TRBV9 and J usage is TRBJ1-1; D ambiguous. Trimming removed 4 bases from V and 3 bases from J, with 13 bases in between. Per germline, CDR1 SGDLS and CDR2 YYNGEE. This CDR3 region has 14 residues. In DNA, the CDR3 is TGTGCCAGCAGCATGCAAGGAGTAGACACTGAAGCTTTCTTT. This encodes CASSMQGVDTEAFF. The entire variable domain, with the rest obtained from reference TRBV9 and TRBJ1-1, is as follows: DSGVTQTPKHLITATGQRVTLRCSPRSGDLSVYWYQQSLDQGLQFLIQYYNGEERAKGNILERFSAQQFPDLHSELNLSSLELGDSALYFCASSMQGVDTEAFFGQGTRLTVV.

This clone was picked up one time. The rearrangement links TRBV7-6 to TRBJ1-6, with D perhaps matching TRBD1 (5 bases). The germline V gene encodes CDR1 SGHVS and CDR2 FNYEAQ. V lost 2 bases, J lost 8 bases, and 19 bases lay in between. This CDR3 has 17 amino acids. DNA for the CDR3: TGTGCCAGCAGCTTATTTGGGCAGGGAGGGATGGATTCACCCCTCCACTTT. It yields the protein CASSLFGQGGMDSPLHF.

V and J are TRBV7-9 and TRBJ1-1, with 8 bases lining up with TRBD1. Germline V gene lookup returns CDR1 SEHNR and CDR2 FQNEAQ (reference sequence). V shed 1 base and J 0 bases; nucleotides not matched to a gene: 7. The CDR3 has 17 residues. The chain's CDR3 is CASSLGTGLTMNTEAFF. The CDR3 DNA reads TGTGCCAGCAGCTTAGGGACAGGGTTAACCATGAACACTGAAGCTTTCTTT.

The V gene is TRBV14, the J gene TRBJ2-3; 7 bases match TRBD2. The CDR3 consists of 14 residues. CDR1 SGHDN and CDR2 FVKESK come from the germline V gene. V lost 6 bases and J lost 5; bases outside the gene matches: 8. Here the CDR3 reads CASSPWTRKDTQYF. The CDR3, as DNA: TGTGCCAGCAGTCCTTGGACTAGGAAAGATACGCAGTATTTT. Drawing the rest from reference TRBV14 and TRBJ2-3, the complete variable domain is EAGVTQFPSHSVIEKGQTVTLRCDPISGHDNLYWYRRVMGKEIKFLLHFVKESKQDESGMPNNRFLAERTGGTYSTLKVQPAELEDSGVYFCASSPWTRKDTQYFGPGTRLTVL.

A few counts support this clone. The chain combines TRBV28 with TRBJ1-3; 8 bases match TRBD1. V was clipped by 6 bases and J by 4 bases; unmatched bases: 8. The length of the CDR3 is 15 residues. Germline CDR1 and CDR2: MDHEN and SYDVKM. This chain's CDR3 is CASSSDRGVGNTIYF. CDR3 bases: TGTGCCAGCAGCTCCGACAGGGGAGTAGGAAACACCATATATTTT.